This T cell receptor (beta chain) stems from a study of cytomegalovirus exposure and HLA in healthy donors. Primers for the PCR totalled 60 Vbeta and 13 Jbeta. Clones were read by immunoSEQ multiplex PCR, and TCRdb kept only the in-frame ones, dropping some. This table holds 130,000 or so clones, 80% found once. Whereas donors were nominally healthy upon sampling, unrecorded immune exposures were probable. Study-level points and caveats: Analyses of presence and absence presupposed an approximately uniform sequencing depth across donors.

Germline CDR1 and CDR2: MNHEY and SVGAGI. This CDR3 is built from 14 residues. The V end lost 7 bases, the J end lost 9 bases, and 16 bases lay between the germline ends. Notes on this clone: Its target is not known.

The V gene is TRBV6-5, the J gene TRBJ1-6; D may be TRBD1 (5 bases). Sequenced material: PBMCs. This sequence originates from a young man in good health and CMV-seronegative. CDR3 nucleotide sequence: TGTGCCAGCAAGGCACAGGTGCGTAGTTCACCCCTCCACTTT. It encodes CASKAQVRSSPLHF.